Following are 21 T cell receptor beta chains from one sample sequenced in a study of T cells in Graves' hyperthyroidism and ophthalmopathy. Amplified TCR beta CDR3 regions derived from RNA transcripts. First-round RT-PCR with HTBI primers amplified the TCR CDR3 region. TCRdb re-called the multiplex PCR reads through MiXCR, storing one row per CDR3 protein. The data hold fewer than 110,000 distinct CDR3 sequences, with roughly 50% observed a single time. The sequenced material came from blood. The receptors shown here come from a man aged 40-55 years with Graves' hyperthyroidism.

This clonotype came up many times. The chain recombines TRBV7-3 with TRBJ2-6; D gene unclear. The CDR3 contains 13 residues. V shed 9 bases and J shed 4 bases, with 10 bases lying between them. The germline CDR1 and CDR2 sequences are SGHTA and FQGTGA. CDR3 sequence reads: CASSSSGANVLTF. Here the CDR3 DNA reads TGTGCCAGTTCTTCCTCGGGGGCCAACGTCCTGACTTTC.

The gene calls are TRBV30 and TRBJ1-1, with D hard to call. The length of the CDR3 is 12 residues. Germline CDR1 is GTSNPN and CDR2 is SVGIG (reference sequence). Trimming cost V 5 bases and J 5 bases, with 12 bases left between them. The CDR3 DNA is TGTGCCTGGGGCCCTCGTTGGACTGAAGCTTTCTTT. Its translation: CAWGPRWTEAFF.

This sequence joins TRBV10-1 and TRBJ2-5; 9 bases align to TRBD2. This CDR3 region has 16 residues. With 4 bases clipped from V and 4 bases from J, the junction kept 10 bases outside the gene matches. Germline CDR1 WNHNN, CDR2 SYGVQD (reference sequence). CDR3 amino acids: CASSAGASGDPETQYF. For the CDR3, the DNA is TGCGCCAGCAGTGCGGGGGCTAGCGGGGACCCAGAGACCCAGTACTTC.

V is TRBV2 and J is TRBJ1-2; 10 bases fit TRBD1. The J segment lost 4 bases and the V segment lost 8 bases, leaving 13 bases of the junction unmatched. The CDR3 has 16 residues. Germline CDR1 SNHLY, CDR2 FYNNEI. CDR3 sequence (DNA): TGTGCCAGCCTTCGTGGTGGGACAGGGGCCAGCTATGGCTACACCTTC. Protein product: CASLRGGTGASYGYTF. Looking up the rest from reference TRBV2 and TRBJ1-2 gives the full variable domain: EPEVTQTPSHQVTQMGQEVILRCVPISNHLYFYWYRQILGQKVEFLVSFYNNEISEKSEIFDDQFSVERPDGSNFTLKIRSTKLEDSAMYFCASLRGGTGASYGYTFGSGTRLTVV.

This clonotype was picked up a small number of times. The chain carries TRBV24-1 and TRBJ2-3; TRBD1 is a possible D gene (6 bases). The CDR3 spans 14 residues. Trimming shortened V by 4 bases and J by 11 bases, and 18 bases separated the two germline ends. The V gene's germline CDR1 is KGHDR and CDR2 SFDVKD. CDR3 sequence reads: CATSDLVQGDEQYF. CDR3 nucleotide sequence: TGTGCCACCAGTGACCTCGTACAGGGCGATGAGCAGTATTTT.

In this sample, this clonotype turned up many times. CDR3 protein: CASSVSELTGELFF. CDR3 nucleotides: TGTGCCAGCAGTGTGTCTGAGCTCACCGGGGAGCTGTTTTTT. The rearrangement links TRBV6-4 to TRBJ2-2; D gene unclear. CDR3 length: 14 amino acids. Trimming stripped 4 bases from V and 4 bases from J, with 10 bases between. Germline values: CDR1 MRHNA, CDR2 SNTAGT.

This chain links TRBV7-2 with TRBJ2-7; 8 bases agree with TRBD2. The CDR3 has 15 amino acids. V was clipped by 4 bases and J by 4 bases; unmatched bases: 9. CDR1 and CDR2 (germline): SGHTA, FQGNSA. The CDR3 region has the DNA TGTGCCAGCAGCTACCGAGTCGGGAGGGGTTACGAGCAGTACTTC. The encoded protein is CASSYRVGRGYEQYF.

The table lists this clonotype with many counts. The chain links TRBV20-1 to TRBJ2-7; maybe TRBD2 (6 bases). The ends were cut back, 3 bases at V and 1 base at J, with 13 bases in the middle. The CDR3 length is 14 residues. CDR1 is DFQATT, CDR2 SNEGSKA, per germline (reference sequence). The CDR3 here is CSARPGTSSYEQYF. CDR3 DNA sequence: TGCAGTGCTAGGCCCGGGACTTCTTCCTACGAGCAGTACTTC.

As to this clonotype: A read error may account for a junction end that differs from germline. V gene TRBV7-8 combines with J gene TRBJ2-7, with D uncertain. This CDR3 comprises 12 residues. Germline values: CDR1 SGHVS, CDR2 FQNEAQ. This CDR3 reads CTSCLPGREQYF. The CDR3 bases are TGTACCAGCTGCTTACCGGGTCGCGAGCAGTACTTC.

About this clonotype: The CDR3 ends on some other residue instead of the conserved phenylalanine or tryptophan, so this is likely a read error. The CDR3 DNA reads as TGTGCCAGTTCGCCAGGGAGCCAGGAGACCCAGTACTGC. This gives the protein CASSPGSQETQYC. This chain uses TRBV19 with TRBJ2-5; D might be TRBD1 or TRBD2, each matching 5 bases. CDR3 length: 13 amino acids. Per the germline V gene, CDR1 is LNHDA and CDR2 is SQIVND (reference sequence). The V and J ends lost 8 bases and 5 bases respectively, with 15 bases between them.

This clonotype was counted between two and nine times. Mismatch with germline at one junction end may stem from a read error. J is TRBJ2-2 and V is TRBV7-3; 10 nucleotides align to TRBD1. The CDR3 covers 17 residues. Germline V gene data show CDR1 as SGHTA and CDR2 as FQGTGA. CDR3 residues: CASSHPRDRGNTGELFF. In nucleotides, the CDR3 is TGCGCCAGCAGCCATCCCCGGGACAGGGGGAACACCGGGGAGCTGTTTTTT. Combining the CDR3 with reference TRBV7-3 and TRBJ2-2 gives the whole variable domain GAGVSQTPSNKVTEKGKYVELRCDPISGHTALYWYRQSLGQGPEFLIYFQGTGAADDSGLPNDRFFAVRPEGSVSTLKIQRTERGDSAVYLCASSHPRDRGNTGELFFGEGSRLTVL.

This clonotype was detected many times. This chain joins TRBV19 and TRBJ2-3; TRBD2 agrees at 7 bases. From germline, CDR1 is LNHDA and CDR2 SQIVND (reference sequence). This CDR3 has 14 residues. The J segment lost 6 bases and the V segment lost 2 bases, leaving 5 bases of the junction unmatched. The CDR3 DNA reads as TGTGCCAGTAGTATACTGCAGGGAGGGGATACGCAGTATTTT. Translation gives CASSILQGGDTQYF. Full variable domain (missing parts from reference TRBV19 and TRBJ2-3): DGGITQSPKYLFRKEGQNVTLSCEQNLNHDAMYWYRQDPGQGLRLIYYSQIVNDFQKGDIAEGYSVSREKKESFPLTVTSAQKNPTAFYLCASSILQGGDTQYFGPGTRLTVL.

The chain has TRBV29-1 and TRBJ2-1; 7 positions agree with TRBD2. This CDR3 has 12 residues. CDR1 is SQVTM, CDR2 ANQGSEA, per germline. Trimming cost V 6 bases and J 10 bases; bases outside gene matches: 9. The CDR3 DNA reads TGCAGCGTGTCTAGCGGTACTTACGAGCAGTTCTTC. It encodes CSVSSGTYEQFF.

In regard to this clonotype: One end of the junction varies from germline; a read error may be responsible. The CDR3 here is CASSFIPSTLAYTSVRPIQYF. The DNA of the CDR3 is TGTGCCAGCAGTTTCATACCCTCGACCCTGGCCTACACTAGCGTCAGGCCCATCCAGTACTTC. This sequence joins TRBV10-3 and TRBJ2-7, with 7 bases lining up with TRBD2. CDR3 length equals 21 residues. Germline lookup yields CDR1 ENHRY and CDR2 SYGVKD.

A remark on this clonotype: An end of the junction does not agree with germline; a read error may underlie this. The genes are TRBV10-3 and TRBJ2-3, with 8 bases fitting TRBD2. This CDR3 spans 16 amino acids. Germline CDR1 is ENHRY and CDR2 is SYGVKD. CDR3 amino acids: CAISELASGPSATRYF. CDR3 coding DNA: TGTGCCATCAGTGAGTTGGCTAGCGGGCCCTCAGCTACGCGGTATTTT.

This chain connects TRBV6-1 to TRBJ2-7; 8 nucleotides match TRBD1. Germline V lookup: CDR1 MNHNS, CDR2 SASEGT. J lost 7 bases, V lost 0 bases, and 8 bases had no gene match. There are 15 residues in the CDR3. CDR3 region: CASSEAIQGADEQYF. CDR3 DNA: TGTGCCAGCAGTGAAGCTATCCAGGGGGCGGATGAGCAGTACTTC.

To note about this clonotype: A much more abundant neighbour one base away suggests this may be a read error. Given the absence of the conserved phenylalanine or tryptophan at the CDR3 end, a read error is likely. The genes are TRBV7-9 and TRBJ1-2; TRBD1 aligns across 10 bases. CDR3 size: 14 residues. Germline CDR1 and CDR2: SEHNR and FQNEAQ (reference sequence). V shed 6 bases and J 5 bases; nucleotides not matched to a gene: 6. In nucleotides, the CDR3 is TGTGCCAGCAGTTTGCCGGGACAGGGGTATGGCTACACCCTC. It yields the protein CASSLPGQGYGYTL.

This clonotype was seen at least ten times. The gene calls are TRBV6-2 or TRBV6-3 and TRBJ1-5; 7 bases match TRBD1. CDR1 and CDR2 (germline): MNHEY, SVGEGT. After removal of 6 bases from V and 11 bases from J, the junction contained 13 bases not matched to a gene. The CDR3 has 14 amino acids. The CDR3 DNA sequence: TGTGCCAGCAGCCAAGAAAGGGGGCGGAAGACCCAGCATTTT. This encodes CASSQERGRKTQHF.

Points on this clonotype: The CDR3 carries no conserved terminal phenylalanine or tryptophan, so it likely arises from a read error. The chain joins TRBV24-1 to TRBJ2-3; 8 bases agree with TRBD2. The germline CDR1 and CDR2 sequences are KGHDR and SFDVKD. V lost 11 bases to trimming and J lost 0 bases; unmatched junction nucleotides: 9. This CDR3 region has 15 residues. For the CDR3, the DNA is TGTGCCAGCCACCCACTAGCGGCTAGCACAGATACGCAGTATTGT. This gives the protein CASHPLAASTDTQYC.

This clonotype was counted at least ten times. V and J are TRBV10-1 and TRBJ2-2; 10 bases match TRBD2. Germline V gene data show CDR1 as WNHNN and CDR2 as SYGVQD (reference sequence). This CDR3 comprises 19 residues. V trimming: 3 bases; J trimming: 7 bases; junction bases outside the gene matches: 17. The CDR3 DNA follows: TGCGCCAGCAGTGAATACAGGACTAGCGGCTTGGGAGAGGTCGGGGAGCTGTTTTTT. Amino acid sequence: CASSEYRTSGLGEVGELFF.

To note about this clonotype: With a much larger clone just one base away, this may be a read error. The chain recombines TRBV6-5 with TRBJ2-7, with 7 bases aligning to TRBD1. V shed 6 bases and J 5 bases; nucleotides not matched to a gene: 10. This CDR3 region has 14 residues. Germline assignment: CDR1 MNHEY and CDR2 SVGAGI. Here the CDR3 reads CASRLDRVPNEQYF. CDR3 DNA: TGTGCCAGCAGATTAGACAGGGTTCCCAACGAGCAGTACTTC.